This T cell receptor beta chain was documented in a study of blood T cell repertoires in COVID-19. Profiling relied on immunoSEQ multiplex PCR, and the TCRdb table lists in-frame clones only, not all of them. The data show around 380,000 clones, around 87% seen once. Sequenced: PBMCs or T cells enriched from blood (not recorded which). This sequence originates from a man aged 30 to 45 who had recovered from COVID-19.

The DNA for the CDR3 is TGTGCCAGCAGTTCTAGCGGTTATGAGCAGTTCTTC. Its protein is CASSSSGYEQFF. The chain joins TRBV7-9 to TRBJ2-1; TRBD2 matches at 7 bases. J was trimmed by 8 bases and V by 6 bases; bases with no gene match: 4. The CDR3 has 12 residues. Looked up from germline, CDR1 is SEHNR and CDR2 is FQNEAQ (reference sequence).